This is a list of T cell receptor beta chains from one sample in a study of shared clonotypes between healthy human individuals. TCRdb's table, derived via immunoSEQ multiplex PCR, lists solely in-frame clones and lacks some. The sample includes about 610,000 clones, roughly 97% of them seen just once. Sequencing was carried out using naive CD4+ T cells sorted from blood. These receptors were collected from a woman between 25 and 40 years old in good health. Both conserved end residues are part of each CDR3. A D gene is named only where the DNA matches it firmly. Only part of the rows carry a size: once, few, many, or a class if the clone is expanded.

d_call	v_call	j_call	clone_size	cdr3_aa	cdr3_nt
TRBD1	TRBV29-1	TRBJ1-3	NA	CSVRTGLPSGNTIYF	TGCAGCGTAAGGACAGGACTCCCCTCTGGAAACACCATATATTTT
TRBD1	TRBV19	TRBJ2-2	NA	CASNKDRGVTGELFF	TGTGCCAGTAACAAGGACAGGGGAGTCACCGGGGAGCTGTTTTTT
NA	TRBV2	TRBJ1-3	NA	CASSERDAGYSGNTIYF	TGTGCCAGCAGTGAACGCGACGCGGGGTACTCTGGAAACACCATATATTTT
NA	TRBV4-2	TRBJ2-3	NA	CASSQAQPGKDTQYF	TGTGCCAGCAGCCAAGCCCAGCCAGGGAAAGATACGCAGTATTTT
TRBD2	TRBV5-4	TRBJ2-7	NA	CASISWGGPSYEQYF	TGTGCCAGCATTTCTTGGGGGGGACCCTCCTACGAGCAGTACTTC
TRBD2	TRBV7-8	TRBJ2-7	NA	CASSLRGGSSYEQYF	TGTGCCAGCAGCTTACGGGGCGGGAGTTCCTACGAGCAGTACTTC
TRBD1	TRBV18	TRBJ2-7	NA	CASFQGQGAAGEQYF	TGTGCCAGCTTCCAGGGACAGGGGGCCGCGGGCGAGCAGTACTTC
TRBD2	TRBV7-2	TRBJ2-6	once	CASSLVAGGGANVLTF	TGTGCCAGCAGCTTAGTAGCGGGAGGAGGGGCCAACGTCCTGACTTTC
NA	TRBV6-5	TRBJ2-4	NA	CASSLDKGAKNIQYF	TGTGCCAGCAGTTTAGACAAGGGTGCCAAAAACATTCAGTACTTC
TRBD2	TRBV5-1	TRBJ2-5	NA	CASSLTGRGQETQYF	TGCGCCAGCAGCTTGACGGGGAGGGGACAAGAGACCCAGTACTTC
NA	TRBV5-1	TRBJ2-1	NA	CASSLTGQEVNEQFF	TGCGCCAGCAGCTTAACAGGGCAGGAGGTCAATGAGCAGTTCTTC
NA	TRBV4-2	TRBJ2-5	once	CASSQGTRREETQYF	TGTGCCAGCAGCCAAGGTACTAGAAGGGAAGAGACCCAGTACTTC
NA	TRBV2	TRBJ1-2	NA	CASSEARSDGYTF	TGTGCCAGCAGTGAAGCGCGATCTGATGGCTACACCTTC
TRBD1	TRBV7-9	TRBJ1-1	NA	CASSPGTGRNTEAFF	TGTGCCAGCAGCCCAGGGACAGGACGGAACACTGAAGCTTTCTTT
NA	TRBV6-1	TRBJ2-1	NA	CAGKRETSSYNEQFF	TGTGCCGGTAAAAGGGAGACGAGCTCCTACAATGAGCAGTTCTTC
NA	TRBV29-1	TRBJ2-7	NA	CSVERGRGGEQYF	TGCAGCGTTGAACGGGGCAGGGGCGGAGAGCAGTACTTC
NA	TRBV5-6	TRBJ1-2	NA	CASSLIGEGGGYTF	TGTGCCAGCAGCTTGATAGGGGAAGGGGGAGGCTACACCTTC
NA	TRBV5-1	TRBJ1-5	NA	CASSLAGVFNQPQHF	TGCGCCAGCAGCTTGGCCGGCGTTTTCAATCAGCCCCAGCATTTT
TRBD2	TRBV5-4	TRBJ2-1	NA	CASSLGTSGINEQFF	TGTGCCAGCAGCTTAGGGACTAGCGGGATTAATGAGCAGTTCTTC
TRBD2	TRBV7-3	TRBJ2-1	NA	CASSLRGTSGNRDEQFF	TGTGCCAGCAGCTTAAGGGGGACTAGCGGGAATCGGGATGAGCAGTTCTTC
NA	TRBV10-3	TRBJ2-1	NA	CAIRGAGSGEQFF	TGTGCCATCAGGGGGGCGGGTTCAGGTGAGCAGTTCTTC
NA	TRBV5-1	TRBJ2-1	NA	CASRPRGDNEQFF	TGCGCCAGCAGACCTCGGGGCGACAATGAGCAGTTCTTC
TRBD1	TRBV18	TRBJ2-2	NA	CASSPRTGSNTGELFF	TGTGCCAGCTCACCGAGGACAGGGTCGAACACCGGGGAGCTGTTTTTT
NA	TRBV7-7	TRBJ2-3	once	CASSVGIGDTQYF	TGTGCCAGCAGCGTAGGCATCGGAGATACGCAGTATTTT
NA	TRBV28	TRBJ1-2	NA	CASTRGTNYGYTF	TGTGCCAGCACAAGGGGTACTAACTATGGCTACACCTTC
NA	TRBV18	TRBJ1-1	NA	CASSPRQLAVNTEAFF	TGTGCCAGCTCACCGAGACAGCTCGCGGTGAACACTGAAGCTTTCTTT
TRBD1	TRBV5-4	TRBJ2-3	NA	CASSYKTGQGTDTQYF	TGTGCCAGCAGCTACAAAACGGGACAGGGCACAGATACGCAGTATTTT
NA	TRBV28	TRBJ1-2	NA	CASSLPQKNGYTF	TGTGCCAGCAGTTTACCGCAGAAAAATGGCTACACCTTC
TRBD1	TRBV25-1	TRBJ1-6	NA	CASSESGRGGSPLHF	TGTGCCAGCAGTGAATCCGGCAGGGGGGGATCACCCCTCCACTTT
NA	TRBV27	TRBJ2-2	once	CASRRNRGLASGGTGELFF	TGTGCCAGCAGGAGAAACAGGGGGCTGGCTAGCGGGGGAACCGGGGAGCTGTTTTTT
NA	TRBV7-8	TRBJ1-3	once	CASSLASITGSGNTIYF	TGTGCCAGCAGCTTAGCGTCTATAACAGGGTCTGGAAACACCATATATTTT
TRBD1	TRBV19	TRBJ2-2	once	CASSKDRVTGELFF	TGTGCCAGTAGCAAAGACAGGGTCACCGGGGAGCTGTTTTTT
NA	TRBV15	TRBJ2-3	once	CATSIGQPDTDTQYF	TGTGCCACCAGCATTGGGCAGCCCGACACAGATACGCAGTATTTT
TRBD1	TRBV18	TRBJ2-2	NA	CASSQQGTGELFF	TGTGCCAGCTCACAACAGGGGACCGGGGAGCTGTTTTTT
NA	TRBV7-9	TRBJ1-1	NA	CASSIYRVNTEAFF	TGTGCCAGCAGCATCTACAGGGTGAACACTGAAGCTTTCTTT
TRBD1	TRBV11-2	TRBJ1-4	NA	CASSYRGLNEKLFF	TGTGCCAGCAGTTACAGGGGCCTTAATGAAAAACTGTTTTTT
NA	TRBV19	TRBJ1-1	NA	CASSPTLTGRTEAFF	TGTGCCAGTAGTCCAACTCTCACAGGGCGGACTGAAGCTTTCTTT
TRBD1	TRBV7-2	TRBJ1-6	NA	CASSSGTARYNSPLHF	TGTGCCAGCAGCTCCGGGACAGCGAGATATAATTCACCCCTCCACTTT
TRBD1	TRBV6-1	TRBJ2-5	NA	CASSSQGYQETQYF	TGTGCCAGCAGTTCACAGGGGTACCAAGAGACCCAGTACTTC
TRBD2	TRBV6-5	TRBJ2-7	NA	CASSYSTLAGYEQYF	TGTGCCAGCAGTTACTCGACACTAGCGGGCTACGAGCAGTACTTC
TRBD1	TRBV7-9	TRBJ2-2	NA	CASSFRSGAGQGEPGELFF	TGTGCCAGCAGCTTTAGATCAGGTGCCGGGCAGGGGGAGCCCGGGGAGCTGTTTTTT
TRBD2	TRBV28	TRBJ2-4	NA	CASSSGLAGQLAKNIQYF	TGTGCCAGCAGTTCCGGACTAGCGGGGCAACTAGCCAAAAACATTCAGTACTTC
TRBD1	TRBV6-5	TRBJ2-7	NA	CASSYSTGFVYEQYF	TGTGCCAGCAGTTACTCGACAGGGTTTGTTTACGAGCAGTACTTC
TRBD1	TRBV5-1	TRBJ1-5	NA	CASSEGGDQPQHF	TGCGCCAGCAGCGAAGGGGGCGATCAGCCCCAGCATTTT
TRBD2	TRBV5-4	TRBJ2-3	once	CASSLVRLAGNTDTQYF	TGTGCCAGCAGCTTGGTCCGTTTAGCGGGGAACACAGATACGCAGTATTTT
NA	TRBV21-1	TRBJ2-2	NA	CASSKRRVPGELFF	TGTGCCAGCAGCAAGCGTAGGGTCCCCGGGGAGCTGTTTTTT
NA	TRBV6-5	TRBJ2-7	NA	CASSYSIQGSYEQYF	TGTGCCAGCAGTTACTCGATTCAGGGGAGCTACGAGCAGTACTTC
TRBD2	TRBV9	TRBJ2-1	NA	CASSYGGSGSYNEQFF	TGTGCCAGCAGCTACGGAGGGAGCGGGAGTTACAATGAGCAGTTCTTC
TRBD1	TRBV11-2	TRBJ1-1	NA	CASSLAAGGLTEAFF	TGTGCCAGCAGCTTAGCGGCAGGGGGCTTGACTGAAGCTTTCTTT
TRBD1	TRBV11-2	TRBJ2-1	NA	CASRINRDRAYNEQFF	TGTGCCAGCAGGATTAACCGGGACAGGGCATACAATGAGCAGTTCTTC
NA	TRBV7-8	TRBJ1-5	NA	CASSFEGLGNQPQHF	TGTGCCAGCAGCTTCGAGGGGTTGGGCAATCAGCCCCAGCATTTT
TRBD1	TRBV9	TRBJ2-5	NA	CASSVGPGGGETQYF	TGTGCCAGCAGCGTAGGTCCAGGGGGCGGCGAGACCCAGTACTTC
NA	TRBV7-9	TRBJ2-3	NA	CASRLLPADTQYF	TGTGCCAGCAGATTGTTGCCGGCAGATACGCAGTATTTT
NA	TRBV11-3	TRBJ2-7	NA	CASSTGPGETYEQYF	TGTGCCAGCAGCACGGGTCCCGGGGAGACCTACGAGCAGTACTTC